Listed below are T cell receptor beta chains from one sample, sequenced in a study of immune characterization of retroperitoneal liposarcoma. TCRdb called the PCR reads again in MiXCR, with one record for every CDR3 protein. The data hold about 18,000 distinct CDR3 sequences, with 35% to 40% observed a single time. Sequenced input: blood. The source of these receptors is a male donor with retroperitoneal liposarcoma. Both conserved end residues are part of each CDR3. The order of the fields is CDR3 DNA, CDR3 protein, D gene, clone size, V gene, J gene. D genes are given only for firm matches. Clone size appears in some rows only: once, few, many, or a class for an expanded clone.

cdr3_nt: TGTGCCAGCAGCTTAGGTACTGCGTCAGGATTGGGAGATACGCAGTATTTT; cdr3_aa: CASSLGTASGLGDTQYF; d_call: .; clone_size: many; v_call: TRBV11-1; j_call: TRBJ2-3
cdr3_nt: TGTGCCAGCAGCTTCCGACTAGCGGCGGCACTCGAGCAGTACTTC; cdr3_aa: CASSFRLAAALEQYF; d_call: TRBD2; clone_size: many; v_call: TRBV7-2; j_call: TRBJ2-7
cdr3_nt: TGTGCCAGCAGCTTAACAGGACAGCCCGGGGAGCTGTTTTTT; cdr3_aa: CASSLTGQPGELFF; d_call: .; clone_size: few; v_call: TRBV7-3; j_call: TRBJ2-2
cdr3_nt: TGTGCCAGCATAGCGGCCAATGAGCAGTACTTC; cdr3_aa: CASIAANEQYF; d_call: .; clone_size: .; v_call: TRBV25-1; j_call: TRBJ2-7
cdr3_nt: TGTGCCAGCAGCTTGGGGACAGGGGAGAACACTGAAGCTTTCTTT; cdr3_aa: CASSLGTGENTEAFF; d_call: TRBD1; clone_size: few; v_call: TRBV11-3; j_call: TRBJ1-1
cdr3_nt: TGTGCCAGCAGCTTAGAGGGGGCGTTAAACACCGGGGAGCTGTTTTTT; cdr3_aa: CASSLEGALNTGELFF; d_call: TRBD1; clone_size: .; v_call: TRBV7-2; j_call: TRBJ2-2
cdr3_nt: TGTGCCAGCAGCCCTATTTTGCGAAGGGCAGAAGCTTTCTTT; cdr3_aa: CASSPILRRAEAFF; d_call: .; clone_size: .; v_call: TRBV11-3; j_call: TRBJ1-1
cdr3_nt: TGTGCCAGCAGTGAGAGCTGGCTTGATACGCAGTATTTT; cdr3_aa: CASSESWLDTQYF; d_call: .; clone_size: many; v_call: TRBV6-1; j_call: TRBJ2-3
cdr3_nt: TGTGCCAGCAGCTTCGCTAGCGGCATCTACGAGCAGTACTTC; cdr3_aa: CASSFASGIYEQYF; d_call: TRBD2; clone_size: .; v_call: TRBV11-3; j_call: TRBJ2-7
cdr3_nt: TGTGCCAGCAGTGAACGGGGCCCGGGGGCGAACACTGAAGCTTTCTTT; cdr3_aa: CASSERGPGANTEAFF; d_call: .; clone_size: many; v_call: TRBV6-1; j_call: TRBJ1-1